What follows are 12 T cell receptor beta chains derived from one specimen sequenced in a study of T-cell memory formation after mild COVID-19. TCRdb used MiXCR to reprocess the 5' RACE reads, holding one entry per CDR3 protein. The sample gives a few hundred thousand distinct CDR3 sequences, 20% to 25% of which show up once; around 8.4% is in the top ten. The sequenced material came from PBMCs or a T cell subset sorted from them (not recorded which). Source of these receptors: an adult woman who had mild COVID-19 (a few samples of this study predate the infection). Cell type and time point are not known.

This clonotype was seen only a few times. This sequence joins TRBV5-1 and TRBJ2-1, with a tentative D call TRBD1 (5 bases). Looked up from germline, CDR1 is SGHRS and CDR2 is YFSETQ. V dropped 3 bases and J dropped 0 bases, with 10 bases sitting between them. The CDR3 sequence is 15 residues long. The CDR3 nucleotides read TGCGCCAGCAGCTCACAGGTAGCCTCCTACAATGAGCAGTTCTTC. The encoded protein is CASSSQVASYNEQFF.

This clonotype came up a few times. The V and J genes are TRBV20-1 and TRBJ1-2, with 8 positions matching TRBD1. The length of the CDR3 is 14 residues. V shed 4 bases, J shed 2 bases, and the junction held 6 bases outside the gene matches. From germline, CDR1 is DFQATT and CDR2 SNEGSKA (reference sequence). This CDR3 reads CSATSDRENYGYTF. The CDR3 bases are TGCAGTGCTACCTCGGACAGGGAGAACTATGGCTACACCTTC.

This clonotype was seen more than once but under ten times. This chain connects TRBV6-1 to TRBJ1-6; D gene uncertain. The length of the CDR3 is 14 residues. V was cut by 8 bases and J by 0 bases, with 8 bases left in between. Germline CDR1 MNHNS, CDR2 SASEGT. The CDR3 protein is CASCKSSYNSPLHF. DNA of the CDR3: TGTGCCAGCTGTAAGAGCTCCTATAATTCACCCCTCCACTTT.

The genes are TRBV5-6 and TRBJ2-2, with 8 positions matching TRBD2. The CDR3 sequence is 13 residues long. CDR1 is SGHDT, CDR2 YYEEEE, per germline. V shed 4 bases, J shed 8 bases, and the junction held 4 bases outside the gene matches. CDR3 in amino acids: CASSTTSVGELFF. The CDR3 region has the DNA TGTGCCAGCAGCACGACTAGCGTTGGGGAGCTGTTTTTT.

This clonotype has only a few counts. The chain recombines TRBV5-1 with TRBJ1-5; no clear D. The CDR3 length is 16 residues. V was shortened by 1 base and J by 10 bases, with 21 bases between the two germline ends. From germline, CDR1 is SGHRS and CDR2 YFSETQ. Written as DNA, the CDR3 is TGCGCCAGCAGCTTGACCCCCCGAGCCTCAGGAAGCCCCCAGCATTTT. This gives the protein CASSLTPRASGSPQHF.

The chain combines TRBV12-3 or TRBV12-4 with TRBJ2-3, with TRBD2 identical over 13 bases. This CDR3 has 16 amino acids. After removal of 4 bases from V and 8 bases from J, the junction contained 9 bases not matched to a gene. CDR3 protein: CASSSLLAGGRGTQYF. As DNA, the CDR3 is TGTGCCAGCAGTTCCCTACTAGCGGGGGGGCGGGGTACGCAGTATTTT.

This clonotype was detected only a few times. The chain carries TRBV6-5 and TRBJ1-2, with D perhaps TRBD1 (6 bases). Germline V gene data show CDR1 as MNHEY and CDR2 as SVGAGI. Trimming cost V 6 bases and J 7 bases, with 18 bases left between them. This CDR3 is 14 amino acids long. This CDR3 is CASRTGHNSFGYTF. The CDR3 DNA is TGTGCCAGCAGGACAGGCCATAACTCCTTTGGCTACACCTTC.

The chain uses TRBV7-2 and TRBJ1-2; tentatively, D is TRBD1 (6 bases). V shed 5 bases and J shed 7 bases, with 17 bases lying between them. Germline V CDR1 and CDR2: SGHTA, FQGNSA. The CDR3 is 14 residues long. CDR3 DNA sequence: TGTGCCAGCAGCCCATCTAAGGGGGGGGCTGGCTACACCTTC. The encoded protein is CASSPSKGGAGYTF. Full variable domain (remainder filled in from reference TRBV7-2 and TRBJ1-2): GAGVSQSPSNKVTEKGKDVELRCDPISGHTALYWYRQSLGQGLEFLIYFQGNSAPDKSGLPSDRFSAERTGGSVSTLTIQRTQQEDSAVYLCASSPSKGGAGYTFGSGTRLTVV.

V usage is TRBV30 and J usage is TRBJ2-2, with D hard to call. Trimming pared 4 bases from V and 6 bases from J, leaving 9 bases between. CDR3 length: 12 amino acids. Germline V gene sequence: CDR1 GTSNPN, CDR2 SVGIG (reference sequence). DNA for the CDR3: TGTGCCTGGAATTTAGGACCCGGGGAGCTGTTTTTT. Its translation is CAWNLGPGELFF. The full variable domain, its missing parts supplied by reference TRBV30 and TRBJ2-2, is SQTIHQWPATLVQPVGSPLSLECTVEGTSNPNLYWYRQAAGRGLQLLFYSVGIGQISSEVPQNLSASRPQDRQFILSSKKLLLSDSGFYLCAWNLGPGELFFGEGSRLTVL.

The chain combines TRBV20-1 with TRBJ2-3; 9 bases agree with TRBD2. This CDR3 is 13 amino acids long. Germline CDR1 is DFQATT and CDR2 is SNEGSKA (reference sequence). In DNA, the CDR3 is TGCACGGGCAGGCGGGGGGGAACAGATACGCAGTATTTT. Translation: CTGRRGGTDTQYF.

The chain uses TRBV24-1 and TRBJ1-2; 9 nucleotides align to TRBD1. The germline V gene has CDR1 KGHDR and CDR2 SFDVKD. V was clipped by 3 bases and J by 3 bases; unmatched bases: 7. The CDR3 is 16 amino acids. This CDR3 is CATSDGTGQGYYGYTF. The CDR3 DNA is TGTGCCACCAGTGATGGAACGGGACAGGGCTACTATGGCTACACCTTC.

Here the CDR3 reads CASSPSRRTGDGYTF. The CDR3 bases are TGTGCCAGCAGCCCTAGTAGGCGGACAGGGGACGGCTACACCTTC. The chain couples TRBV7-9 to TRBJ1-2; 9 bases are a match to TRBD1. The CDR3 sequence is 15 residues long. The V segment lost 5 bases and the J segment 8 bases; nucleotides outside the gene matches: 12. Germline V lookup: CDR1 SEHNR, CDR2 FQNEAQ (reference sequence).